A selection of T cell receptor beta chains follows, all from one sample in a study of blood T cell repertoires in COVID-19. Method: immunoSEQ multiplex PCR; TCRdb's copy keeps in-frame clones and lacks some. The sample records roughly 300,000 clones, less than 90% being singletons. Material: peripheral blood. The origin of the receptors is a human donor in a cohort sampled during active COVID-19. The CDR3 runs from the conserved cysteine through the conserved F or W. The D gene is left open where the match is weak. Part of the rows lack a size; the others show once, few, many or a class for expanded clones.

abundance: -
d_gene: -
v_gene: TRBV28
j_gene: TRBJ2-5
CDR3nt: TGTGCCAGCAGTACCTGGACAGCGGGGCAAGAGACCCAGTACTTC
CDR3aa: CASSTWTAGQETQYF

abundance: -
d_gene: -
v_gene: TRBV5-6
j_gene: TRBJ2-7
CDR3nt: TGTGCCAGCAGCCTCAGGGGGACTGGCGAGCAGTACTTC
CDR3aa: CASSLRGTGEQYF

abundance: -
d_gene: TRBD1
v_gene: TRBV3-1/TRBV3-2
j_gene: TRBJ1-2
CDR3nt: TGTGCCAGCCGTCGGGGACAGAACTATGGCTACACCTTC
CDR3aa: CASRRGQNYGYTF

abundance: -
d_gene: -
v_gene: TRBV15
j_gene: TRBJ2-5
CDR3nt: TGTGCCACCAGTAGGCCCCCAGGGGAGACCCAGTACTTC
CDR3aa: CATSRPPGETQYF

abundance: once
d_gene: TRBD2
v_gene: TRBV9
j_gene: TRBJ2-3
CDR3nt: TGTGCCAGCAGCGTCCTAGCGGGAGGGAGTACAGATACGCAGTATTTT
CDR3aa: CASSVLAGGSTDTQYF

abundance: -
d_gene: TRBD2
v_gene: TRBV6-2/TRBV6-3
j_gene: TRBJ2-7
CDR3nt: TGTGCCAGCAGTTCCCGACTAGCGGGAGGTCAAGGCGAGCAGTACTTC
CDR3aa: CASSSRLAGGQGEQYF

abundance: -
d_gene: TRBD1
v_gene: TRBV19
j_gene: TRBJ1-4
CDR3nt: TGTGCCAGTAGTATAGCACAGGGGGCCACTAATGAAAAACTGTTTTTT
CDR3aa: CASSIAQGATNEKLFF

abundance: -
d_gene: TRBD2
v_gene: TRBV9
j_gene: TRBJ2-4
CDR3nt: TGTGCCAGCAGCGTTTCCGGGGGACTAGCGGGAGTTCCGAACATTCAGTACTTC
CDR3aa: CASSVSGGLAGVPNIQYF

abundance: -
d_gene: TRBD2
v_gene: TRBV7-9
j_gene: TRBJ2-5
CDR3nt: TGTGCCAGCAGCTTCTCCTCGGGAGGAGAGACCCAGTACTTC
CDR3aa: CASSFSSGGETQYF

abundance: -
d_gene: -
v_gene: TRBV3-1/TRBV3-2
j_gene: TRBJ2-7
CDR3nt: TGTGCCAGCAGCCCCGAGGAGGGCAGGGTCCACGAGCAGTACTTC
CDR3aa: CASSPEEGRVHEQYF

abundance: -
d_gene: TRBD2
v_gene: TRBV5-1
j_gene: TRBJ2-7
CDR3nt: TGCGCCAGCAGCCCTATGGCGGGAGTGGAGAACGAGCAGTACTTC
CDR3aa: CASSPMAGVENEQYF

abundance: -
d_gene: -
v_gene: TRBV28
j_gene: TRBJ2-3
CDR3nt: TGTGCCAGCAGTTTTAGCGGCCTCAGCACAGATACGCAGTATTTT
CDR3aa: CASSFSGLSTDTQYF

abundance: -
d_gene: TRBD2
v_gene: TRBV10-2
j_gene: TRBJ2-7
CDR3nt: TGCGCCAGCAGGACTAGCGGGAGGGCCCCCTACGAGCAGTACTTC
CDR3aa: CASRTSGRAPYEQYF

abundance: -
d_gene: TRBD1
v_gene: TRBV24-1
j_gene: TRBJ1-5
CDR3nt: TGTGCCACCAGAACAGGGGGCCCGGATCAGCCCCAGCATTTT
CDR3aa: CATRTGGPDQPQHF

abundance: -
d_gene: -
v_gene: TRBV27
j_gene: TRBJ1-6
CDR3nt: TGTGCCAGCAGTTTTCTTATCGGCGGAGATAATTCACCCCTCCACTTT
CDR3aa: CASSFLIGGDNSPLHF

abundance: -
d_gene: TRBD1
v_gene: TRBV6-2/TRBV6-3
j_gene: TRBJ2-1
CDR3nt: TGTGCCAGCAGTACCCTCCTCCGGGACAGGGTTTTAAATGAGCAGTTCTTC
CDR3aa: CASSTLLRDRVLNEQFF

abundance: -
d_gene: -
v_gene: TRBV7-9
j_gene: TRBJ1-2
CDR3nt: TGTGCCAGCAACGATCCCGGGGGGGCTCGCTATGGCTACACCTTC
CDR3aa: CASNDPGGARYGYTF

abundance: -
d_gene: -
v_gene: TRBV15
j_gene: TRBJ1-2
CDR3nt: TGTGCCACCAGCAGAGATCGTAACACCCAAAACTATGGCTACACCTTC
CDR3aa: CATSRDRNTQNYGYTF

abundance: -
d_gene: -
v_gene: TRBV3-1/TRBV3-2
j_gene: TRBJ2-1
CDR3nt: TGTGCCAGCAGCCGGGACTCACGCAATGAGCAGTTCTTC
CDR3aa: CASSRDSRNEQFF

abundance: few
d_gene: -
v_gene: TRBV6-5
j_gene: TRBJ1-1
CDR3nt: TGTGCCAGCAGTTCAGGGAACACTGAAGCTTTCTTT
CDR3aa: CASSSGNTEAFF

abundance: -
d_gene: TRBD1
v_gene: TRBV3-1/TRBV3-2
j_gene: TRBJ1-6
CDR3nt: TGTGCCAGGGGGACAGTGATTAATTCACCCCTCCACTTT
CDR3aa: CARGTVINSPLHF

abundance: -
d_gene: -
v_gene: TRBV5-4
j_gene: TRBJ1-1
CDR3nt: TGTGCCAGCAGCTTGGCCCCTGGGACCCAGGAGGGAGCTTTCTTT
CDR3aa: CASSLAPGTQEGAFF

abundance: -
d_gene: -
v_gene: TRBV6-5
j_gene: TRBJ1-5
CDR3nt: TGTGCCAGCAGGGCAGGGGCACATCAGCCCCAGCATTTT
CDR3aa: CASRAGAHQPQHF

abundance: -
d_gene: TRBD2
v_gene: TRBV6-2/TRBV6-3
j_gene: TRBJ2-2
CDR3nt: TGTGCCAGCAGTTACTCGAGAAACGCCCGGGGGGCCGGGGAGCTGTTTTTT
CDR3aa: CASSYSRNARGAGELFF

abundance: -
d_gene: TRBD2
v_gene: TRBV7-3
j_gene: TRBJ2-1
CDR3nt: TGTGCCAGCAGCTTTATCGCGGGAGGGCTATATGAGCAGTTCTTC
CDR3aa: CASSFIAGGLYEQFF

abundance: -
d_gene: -
v_gene: TRBV6-5
j_gene: TRBJ1-2
CDR3nt: TGTGCCAGCAGTAAACTCAGCGACAGAACATATGGCTACACCTTC
CDR3aa: CASSKLSDRTYGYTF

abundance: -
d_gene: TRBD1
v_gene: TRBV10-3
j_gene: TRBJ1-6
CDR3nt: TGTGCCATCAGGGGGACAGTCCCCTCCTCACCCCTCCACTTT
CDR3aa: CAIRGTVPSSPLHF

abundance: -
d_gene: -
v_gene: TRBV5-1
j_gene: TRBJ2-3
CDR3nt: TGCGCCAGCAGCCCGGACAGACCTAGCACAGATACGCAGTATTTT
CDR3aa: CASSPDRPSTDTQYF

abundance: -
d_gene: -
v_gene: TRBV6-5
j_gene: TRBJ1-1
CDR3nt: TGTGCCAGCAGTTACTCGAGGTGGGGCGTGAACACTGAAGCTTTCTTT
CDR3aa: CASSYSRWGVNTEAFF

abundance: -
d_gene: -
v_gene: TRBV7-9
j_gene: TRBJ2-1
CDR3nt: TGTGCCAGCAGCTTAGTACAAGGGGTATTGGATGAGCAGTTCTTC
CDR3aa: CASSLVQGVLDEQFF

abundance: -
d_gene: TRBD1
v_gene: TRBV5-1
j_gene: TRBJ1-6
CDR3nt: TGCGCCAGCAGCTCGCAGGGGGCGGGCGCCGTTTCACCCCTCCACTTT
CDR3aa: CASSSQGAGAVSPLHF

abundance: few
d_gene: TRBD2
v_gene: TRBV4-2
j_gene: TRBJ2-3
CDR3nt: TGTGCCAGCAGCCAAGAAGAGTGGCTAGCGGGATCCACAGATACGCAGTATTTT
CDR3aa: CASSQEEWLAGSTDTQYF

abundance: -
d_gene: TRBD1
v_gene: TRBV24-1
j_gene: TRBJ2-1
CDR3nt: TGTGCCACCAGTGACCGGGACCAGGGGGCCTACAATGAGCAGTTCTTC
CDR3aa: CATSDRDQGAYNEQFF

abundance: -
d_gene: TRBD2
v_gene: TRBV12-3/TRBV12-4
j_gene: TRBJ2-1
CDR3nt: TGTGCCAGCAGACTGGGGGGAGGGAATGAGCAGTTCTTC
CDR3aa: CASRLGGGNEQFF

abundance: -
d_gene: -
v_gene: TRBV19
j_gene: TRBJ1-2
CDR3nt: TGTGCCAGTAATGGGGAGGGGCGCGAATTGGGCTACACCTTC
CDR3aa: CASNGEGRELGYTF

abundance: once
d_gene: -
v_gene: TRBV11-3
j_gene: TRBJ2-1
CDR3nt: TGTGCCAGCAGCTCCGGGGTCCGGGGAACCAATGAGCAGTTCTTC
CDR3aa: CASSSGVRGTNEQFF